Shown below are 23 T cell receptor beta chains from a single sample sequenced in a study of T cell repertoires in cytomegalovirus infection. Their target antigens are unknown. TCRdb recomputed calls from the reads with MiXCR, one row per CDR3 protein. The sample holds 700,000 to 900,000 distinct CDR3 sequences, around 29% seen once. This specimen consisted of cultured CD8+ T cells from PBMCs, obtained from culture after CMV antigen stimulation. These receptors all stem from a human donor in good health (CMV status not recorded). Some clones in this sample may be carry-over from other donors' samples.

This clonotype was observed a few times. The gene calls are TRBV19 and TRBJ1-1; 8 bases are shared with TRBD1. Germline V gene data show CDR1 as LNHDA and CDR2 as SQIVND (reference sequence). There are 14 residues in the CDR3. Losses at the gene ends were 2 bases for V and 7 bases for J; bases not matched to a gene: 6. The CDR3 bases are TGTGCCAGTAGTATAACAGGGGGTATGAATGAAGCTTTCTTT. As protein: CASSITGGMNEAFF.

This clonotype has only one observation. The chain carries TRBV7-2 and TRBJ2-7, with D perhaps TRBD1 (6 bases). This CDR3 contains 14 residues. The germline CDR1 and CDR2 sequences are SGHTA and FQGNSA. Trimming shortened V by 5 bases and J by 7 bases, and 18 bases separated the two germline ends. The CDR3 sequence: CASSATGTPKEQYV. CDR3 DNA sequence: TGTGCCAGCAGCGCCACAGGGACCCCTAAAGAGCAGTACGTC.

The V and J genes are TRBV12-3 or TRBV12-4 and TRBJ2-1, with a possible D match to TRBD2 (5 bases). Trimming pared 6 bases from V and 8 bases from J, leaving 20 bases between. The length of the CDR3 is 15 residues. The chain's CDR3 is CASRQAENPLDEQFF. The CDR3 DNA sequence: TGTGCCAGCAGGCAAGCGGAGAACCCGTTGGATGAGCAGTTCTTC.

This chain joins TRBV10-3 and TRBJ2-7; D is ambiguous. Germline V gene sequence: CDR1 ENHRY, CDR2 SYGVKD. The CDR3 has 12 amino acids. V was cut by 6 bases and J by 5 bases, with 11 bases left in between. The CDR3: CAIRTSLDEQYF. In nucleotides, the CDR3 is TGTGCCATCAGGACGAGTTTGGACGAGCAGTACTTC.

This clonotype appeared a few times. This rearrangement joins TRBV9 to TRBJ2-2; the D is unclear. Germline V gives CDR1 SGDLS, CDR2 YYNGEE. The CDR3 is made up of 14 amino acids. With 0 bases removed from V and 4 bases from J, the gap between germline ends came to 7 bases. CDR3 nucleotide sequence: TGTGCCAGCAGCGTAGTACAGTTCACCGGGGAGCTGTTTTTT. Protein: CASSVVQFTGELFF.

CDR3 nucleotide sequence: TGTGCCAGCAGCGTAGGTGGGACGAACACCGGGGAGCTGTTTTTT. It encodes CASSVGGTNTGELFF. This chain links TRBV9 with TRBJ2-2; D gene ambiguous. CDR1 and CDR2 (germline): SGDLS, YYNGEE. The CDR3 loop spans 15 amino acids. V was shortened by 0 bases and J by 0 bases, with 6 bases between the two germline ends. Combining the CDR3 with reference TRBV9 and TRBJ2-2 gives the whole variable domain DSGVTQTPKHLITATGQRVTLRCSPRSGDLSVYWYQQSLDQGLQFLIQYYNGEERAKGNILERFSAQQFPDLHSELNLSSLELGDSALYFCASSVGGTNTGELFFGEGSRLTVL.

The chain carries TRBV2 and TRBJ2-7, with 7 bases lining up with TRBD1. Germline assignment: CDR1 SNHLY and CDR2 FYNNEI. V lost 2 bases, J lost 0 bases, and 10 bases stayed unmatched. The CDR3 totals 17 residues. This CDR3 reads CASSERGPGHSSYEQYF. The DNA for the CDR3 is TGTGCCAGCAGTGAAAGGGGGCCGGGACACAGCTCCTACGAGCAGTACTTC.

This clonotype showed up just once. In DNA form, the CDR3 reads TGCAGCGCAGAGACAAAAACTAACTATGGCTACACCTTC. Its protein product is CSAETKTNYGYTF. The rearrangement links TRBV29-1 to TRBJ1-2; no firm D call. V lost 7 bases and J 0 bases, leaving 12 bases between the germline ends. Germline CDR1 is SQVTM and CDR2 is ANQGSEA. This CDR3 region has 13 residues.

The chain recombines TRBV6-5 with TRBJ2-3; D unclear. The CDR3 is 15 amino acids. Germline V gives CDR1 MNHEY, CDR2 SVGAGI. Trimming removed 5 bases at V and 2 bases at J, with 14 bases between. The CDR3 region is CASSPGPIVTDTQYF. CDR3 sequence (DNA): TGTGCCAGCAGTCCAGGACCCATTGTCACAGATACGCAGTATTTT.

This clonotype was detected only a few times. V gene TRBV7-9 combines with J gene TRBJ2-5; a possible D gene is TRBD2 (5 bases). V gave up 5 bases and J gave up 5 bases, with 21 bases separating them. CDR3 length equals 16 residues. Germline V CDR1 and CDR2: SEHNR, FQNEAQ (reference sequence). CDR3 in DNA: TGTGCCAGCAGCGCCAATAGTGATCCCTCGGGGGAGACCCAGTACTTC. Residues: CASSANSDPSGETQYF.

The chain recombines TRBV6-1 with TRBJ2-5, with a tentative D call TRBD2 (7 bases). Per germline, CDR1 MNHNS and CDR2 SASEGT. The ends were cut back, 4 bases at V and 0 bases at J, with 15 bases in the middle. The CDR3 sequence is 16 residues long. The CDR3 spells CASSGGRGPYQETQYF. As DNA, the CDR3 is TGTGCCAGCAGTGGGGGGCGGGGGCCGTACCAAGAGACCCAGTACTTC.

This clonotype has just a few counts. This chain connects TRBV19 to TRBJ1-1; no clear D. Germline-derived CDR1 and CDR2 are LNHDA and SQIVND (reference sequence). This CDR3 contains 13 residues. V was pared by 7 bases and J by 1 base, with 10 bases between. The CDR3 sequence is CASILRGNTEAFF. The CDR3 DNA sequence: TGTGCCAGTATCCTTCGGGGGAACACTGAAGCTTTCTTT.

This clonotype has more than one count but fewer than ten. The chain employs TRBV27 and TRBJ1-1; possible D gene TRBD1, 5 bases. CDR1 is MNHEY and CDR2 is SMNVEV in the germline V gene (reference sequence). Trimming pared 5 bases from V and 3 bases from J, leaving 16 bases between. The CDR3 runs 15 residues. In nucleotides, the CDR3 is TGTGCCAGCAGTGGATGGGACCACCCGTACACTGAAGCTTTCTTT. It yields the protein CASSGWDHPYTEAFF.

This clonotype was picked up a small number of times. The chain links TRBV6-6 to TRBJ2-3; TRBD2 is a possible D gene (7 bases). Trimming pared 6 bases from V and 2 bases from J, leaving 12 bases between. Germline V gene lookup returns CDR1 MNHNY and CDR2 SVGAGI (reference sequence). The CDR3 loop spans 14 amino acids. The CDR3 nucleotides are TGTGCCAGCAGCACCGGGGGGCTCACAGATACGCAGTATTTT. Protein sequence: CASSTGGLTDTQYF.

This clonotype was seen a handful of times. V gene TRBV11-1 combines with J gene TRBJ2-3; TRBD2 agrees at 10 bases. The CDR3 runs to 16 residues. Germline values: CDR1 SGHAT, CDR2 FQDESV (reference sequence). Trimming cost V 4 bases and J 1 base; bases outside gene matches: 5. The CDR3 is CASSSTTSGRTDTQYF. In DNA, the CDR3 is TGTGCCAGCAGCTCCACGACTAGCGGGCGCACAGATACGCAGTATTTT.

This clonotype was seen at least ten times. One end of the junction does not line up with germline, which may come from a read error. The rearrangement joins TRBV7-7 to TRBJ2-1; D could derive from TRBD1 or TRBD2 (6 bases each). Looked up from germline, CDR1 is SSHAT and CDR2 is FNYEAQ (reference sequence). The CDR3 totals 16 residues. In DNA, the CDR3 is TGTGCTAGCAGCTTAGCGCCGGGGGCGAACTACAATGAGCAGTTCTTC. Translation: CASSLAPGANYNEQFF.

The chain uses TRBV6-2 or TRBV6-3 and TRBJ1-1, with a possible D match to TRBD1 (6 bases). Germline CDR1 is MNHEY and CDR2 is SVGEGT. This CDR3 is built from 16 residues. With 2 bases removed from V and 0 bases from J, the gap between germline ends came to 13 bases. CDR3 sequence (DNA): TGTGCCAGCAGTTACGCCGTGGACAGAATGAACACTGAAGCTTTCTTT. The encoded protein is CASSYAVDRMNTEAFF.

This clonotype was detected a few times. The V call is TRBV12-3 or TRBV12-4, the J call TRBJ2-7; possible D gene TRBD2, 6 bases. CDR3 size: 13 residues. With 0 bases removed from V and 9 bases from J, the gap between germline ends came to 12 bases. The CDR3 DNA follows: TGTGCCAGCAGTTTAGCCCTGAGGGAGGTGCAGTACTTC. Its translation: CASSLALREVQYF.

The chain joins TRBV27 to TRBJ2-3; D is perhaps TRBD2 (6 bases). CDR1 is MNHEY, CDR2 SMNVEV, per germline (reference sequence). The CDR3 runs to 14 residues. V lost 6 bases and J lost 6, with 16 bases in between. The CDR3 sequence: CASSLTRRADTQYF. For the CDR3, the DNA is TGTGCCAGCAGCTTAACCCGGAGGGCTGATACGCAGTATTTT.

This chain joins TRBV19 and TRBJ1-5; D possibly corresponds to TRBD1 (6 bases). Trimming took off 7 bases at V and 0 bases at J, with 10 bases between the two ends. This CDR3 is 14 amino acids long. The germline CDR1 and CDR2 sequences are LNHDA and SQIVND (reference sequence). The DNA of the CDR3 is TGTGCCAGTAAGGACAGCTTTAGCAATCAGCCCCAGCATTTT. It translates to CASKDSFSNQPQHF.

The CDR3 protein is CASSNTATGRWYYGYTF. CDR3 coding DNA: TGCGCCAGCAGTAATACGGCCACAGGGCGGTGGTACTATGGCTACACCTTC. The genes are TRBV10-1 and TRBJ1-2; TRBD1 might be the D (6 bases). Per germline, CDR1 WNHNN and CDR2 SYGVQD (reference sequence). Deletions cut 5 bases from V and 3 bases from J, with 22 bases between. This CDR3 has 17 residues.

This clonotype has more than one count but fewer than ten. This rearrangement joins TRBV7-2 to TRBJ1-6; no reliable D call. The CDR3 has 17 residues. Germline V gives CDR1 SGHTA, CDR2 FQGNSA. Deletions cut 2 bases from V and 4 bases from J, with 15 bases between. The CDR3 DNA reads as TGTGCCAGCAGCTTAAGCTCCAGGCCGGATTATAATTCACCCCTCCACTTT. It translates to CASSLSSRPDYNSPLHF.

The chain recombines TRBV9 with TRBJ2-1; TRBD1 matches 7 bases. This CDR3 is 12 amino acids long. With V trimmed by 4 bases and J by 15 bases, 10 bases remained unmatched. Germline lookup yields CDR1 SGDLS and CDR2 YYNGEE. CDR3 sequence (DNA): TGTGCCAGCAGCTTAAGAGAGGGACAGCCGTTCTTC. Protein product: CASSLREGQPFF.